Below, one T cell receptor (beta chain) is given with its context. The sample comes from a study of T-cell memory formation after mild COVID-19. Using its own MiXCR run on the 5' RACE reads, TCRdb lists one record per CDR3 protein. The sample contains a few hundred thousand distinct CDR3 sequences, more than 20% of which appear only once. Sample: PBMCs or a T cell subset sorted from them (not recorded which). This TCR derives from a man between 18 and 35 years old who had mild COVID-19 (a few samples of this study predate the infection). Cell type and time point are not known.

The CDR3 sequence: CASSLGDRGFGNIQYF. CDR3 DNA: TGTGCCAGCAGCTTAGGGGACAGGGGGTTTGGAAACATTCAGTACTTC. The genes are TRBV7-2 and TRBJ2-4; TRBD1 matches 11 bases. Germline CDR1 is SGHTA and CDR2 is FQGNSA. CDR3 length: 16 amino acids. V shed 1 base and J 6 bases; nucleotides not matched to a gene: 5.